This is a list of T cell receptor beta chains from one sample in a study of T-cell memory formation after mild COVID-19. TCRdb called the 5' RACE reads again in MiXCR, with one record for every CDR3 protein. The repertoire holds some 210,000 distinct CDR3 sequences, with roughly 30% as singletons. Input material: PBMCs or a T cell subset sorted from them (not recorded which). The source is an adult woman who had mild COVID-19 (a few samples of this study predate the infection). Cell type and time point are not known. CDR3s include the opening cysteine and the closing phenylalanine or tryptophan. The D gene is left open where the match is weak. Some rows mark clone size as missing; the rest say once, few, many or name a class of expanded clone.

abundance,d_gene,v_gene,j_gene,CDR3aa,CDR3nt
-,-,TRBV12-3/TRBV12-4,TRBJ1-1,CASRPGPRTEAFF,TGTGCCAGCAGACCGGGTCCTCGGACTGAAGCTTTCTTT
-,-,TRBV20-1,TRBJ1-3,CSAGTSLGNTIYF,TGCAGTGCCGGGACCTCTCTAGGAAACACCATATATTTT
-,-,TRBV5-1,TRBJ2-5,CASGSQPGGTETQYF,TGCGCCAGCGGGTCTCAACCCGGGGGAACGGAGACCCAGTACTTC
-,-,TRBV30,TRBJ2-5,CAWRIGGGETQYF,TGTGCCTGGAGGATCGGGGGCGGGGAGACCCAGTACTTC
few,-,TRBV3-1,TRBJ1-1,CASSVPGPRGAEAFF,TGTGCCAGCAGCGTCCCGGGCCCCCGAGGAGCTGAAGCTTTCTTT
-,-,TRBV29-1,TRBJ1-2,CSVDPGSNYGYTF,TGCAGCGTTGATCCGGGGTCTAACTATGGCTACACCTTC
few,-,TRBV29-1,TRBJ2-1,CSAVEGGYNEQFF,TGCAGCGCTGTGGAGGGAGGCTACAATGAGCAGTTCTTC
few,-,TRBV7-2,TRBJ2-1,CASGVDSVREQFF,TGTGCCAGTGGTGTCGACAGCGTTCGAGAGCAGTTCTTC
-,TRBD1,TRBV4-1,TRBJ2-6,CASSQVTGAMSGANVLTF,TGCGCCAGCAGCCAAGTCACAGGGGCGATGTCTGGGGCCAACGTCCTGACTTTC
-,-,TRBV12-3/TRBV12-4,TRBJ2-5,CASSLRRETQYF,TGTGCCAGCAGTTTACGCCGAGAGACCCAGTACTTC
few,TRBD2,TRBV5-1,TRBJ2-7,CASSLGGLAYEQYF,TGCGCCAGCAGCTTGGGGGGACTAGCGTACGAGCAGTACTTC
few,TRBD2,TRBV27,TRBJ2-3,CASSLSTSGITDTQYF,TGTGCCAGCAGTTTATCGACTAGCGGTATCACAGATACGCAGTATTTT
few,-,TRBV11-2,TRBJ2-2,CASSLSAGNTGELFF,TGTGCCAGCAGCTTAAGCGCGGGGAACACCGGGGAGCTGTTTTTT
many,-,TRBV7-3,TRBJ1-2,CASSSLGGTRVYGYTF,TGTGCCAGCAGCTCCCTGGGGGGAACGAGAGTCTATGGCTACACCTTC
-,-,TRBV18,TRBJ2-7,CASSPAGYYEQYF,TGTGCCAGCTCACCAGCCGGATACTACGAGCAGTACTTC
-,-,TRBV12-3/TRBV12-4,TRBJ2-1,CASSRRGSSYNEQFF,TGTGCCAGCAGCCGCCGGGGGAGCTCCTACAATGAGCAGTTCTTC
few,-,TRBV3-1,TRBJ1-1,CASSQVTDTEAFF,TGTGCCAGCAGCCAAGTGACGGACACTGAAGCTTTCTTT
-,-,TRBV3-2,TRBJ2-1,CASSQVGRELYNEQFF,TGTGCCAGCAGCCAAGTCGGGCGGGAGTTATACAATGAGCAGTTCTTC
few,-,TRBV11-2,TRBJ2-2,CASSLYHSNTGELFF,TGTGCCAGCAGCCTCTACCACTCGAACACCGGGGAGCTGTTTTTT
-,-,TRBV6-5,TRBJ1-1,CASSYVPGTRRMNTEAFF,TGTGCCAGCAGTTACGTCCCCGGGACACGGAGAATGAACACTGAAGCTTTCTTT
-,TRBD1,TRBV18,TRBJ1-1,CASSPPGQGSNTEAFF,TGTGCCAGCTCACCACCGGGACAGGGGTCGAACACTGAAGCTTTCTTT
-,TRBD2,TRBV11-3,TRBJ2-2,CASSFFFAALAGTGELFF,TGTGCCAGCAGCTTCTTTTTTGCGGCACTAGCGGGCACCGGGGAGCTGTTTTTT
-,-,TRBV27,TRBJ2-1,CASSFGPTDEQFF,TGTGCCAGCAGTTTCGGCCCGACGGATGAGCAGTTCTTC
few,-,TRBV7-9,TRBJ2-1,CASSLVTGYHEQFF,TGTGCCAGCAGCTTAGTAACAGGGTACCATGAGCAGTTCTTC
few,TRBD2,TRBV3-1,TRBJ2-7,CASSQDGLGISYEQYF,TGTGCCAGCAGCCAAGATGGACTAGGGATTTCCTACGAGCAGTACTTC
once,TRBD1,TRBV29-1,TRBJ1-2,CSVEGQGLNGYGYTF,TGCAGCGTTGAGGGACAGGGATTAAACGGCTATGGCTACACCTTC
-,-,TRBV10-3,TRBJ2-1,CAIGGGLDNEQFF,TGTGCCATCGGGGGGGGGCTCGACAATGAGCAGTTCTTC
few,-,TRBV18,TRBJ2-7,CASSPQEPGPITYEQYF,TGTGCCAGCTCACCACAGGAGCCGGGACCGATAACCTACGAGCAGTACTTC
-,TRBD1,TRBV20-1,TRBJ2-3,CSARDRVGDTQYF,TGCAGTGCTAGGGACAGGGTGGGAGATACGCAGTATTTT
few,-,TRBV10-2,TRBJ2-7,CASSVAGELRYEQYF,TGCGCCAGCAGTGTAGCAGGGGAGTTGCGGTACGAGCAGTACTTC
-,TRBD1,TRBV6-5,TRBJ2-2,CASRGQGRGELFF,TGTGCCAGCAGAGGACAGGGACGCGGGGAGCTGTTTTTT
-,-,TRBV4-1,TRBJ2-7,CASSPGQLAYEQYF,TGCGCCAGCAGCCCAGGACAGCTAGCCTACGAGCAGTACTTC
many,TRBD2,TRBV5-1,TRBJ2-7,CASSPGLAGASYEQYF,TGCGCCAGCAGCCCGGGACTAGCGGGAGCATCCTACGAGCAGTACTTC
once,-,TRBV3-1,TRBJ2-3,CASSPGGLTDTQYF,TGTGCCAGCAGCCCTGGGGGCCTCACAGATACGCAGTATTTT
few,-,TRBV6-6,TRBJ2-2,CASILSPAMNTGELFF,TGTGCCAGCATCTTGTCGCCCGCGATGAACACCGGGGAGCTGTTTTTT
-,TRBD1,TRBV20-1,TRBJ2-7,CSGQGQILKGQYF,TGCAGTGGTCAGGGACAGATATTGAAGGGGCAGTACTTC
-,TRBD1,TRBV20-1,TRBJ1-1,CSASPTGVNTEAFF,TGCAGTGCTAGCCCGACAGGGGTGAACACTGAAGCTTTCTTT
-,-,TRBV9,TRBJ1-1,CASSVDLGGNTEAFF,TGTGCCAGCAGCGTAGATTTGGGGGGGAACACTGAAGCTTTCTTT
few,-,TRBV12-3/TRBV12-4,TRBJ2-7,CASRPQGLSYEQYF,TGTGCCAGCAGGCCCCAGGGGTTGAGCTACGAGCAGTACTTC
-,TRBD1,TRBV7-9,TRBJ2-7,CASSSKQGYEQYF,TGTGCCAGCAGCTCAAAACAGGGGTACGAGCAGTACTTC
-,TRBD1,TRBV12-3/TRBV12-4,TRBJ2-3,CASSPTGLGDTDTQYF,TGTGCCAGCAGCCCGACAGGGCTGGGGGACACAGATACGCAGTATTTT
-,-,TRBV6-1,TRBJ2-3,CASNQGEGTQYF,TGTGCCAGCAACCAGGGAGAGGGTACGCAGTATTTT
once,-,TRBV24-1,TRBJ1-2,CATSDLGRNYGYTF,TGTGCCACCAGTGACCTTGGACGGAACTATGGCTACACCTTC
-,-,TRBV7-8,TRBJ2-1,CASSPPVGSSYNEQFF,TGTGCCAGCAGCCCCCCGGTGGGGAGCTCCTACAATGAGCAGTTCTTC
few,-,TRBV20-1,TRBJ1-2,CSANPSYGYTF,TGCAGTGCTAACCCCTCCTATGGCTACACCTTC
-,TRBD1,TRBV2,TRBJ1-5,CASRRDRHSNQPQHF,TGTGCCAGCAGAAGGGACAGACATAGCAATCAGCCCCAGCATTTT
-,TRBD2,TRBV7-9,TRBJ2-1,CASSRTPGTSGNNEQFF,TGTGCCAGCAGCCGGACACCGGGGACTAGCGGAAACAATGAGCAGTTCTTC
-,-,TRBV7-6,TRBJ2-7,CASSANSGPHYEQYF,TGTGCCAGCAGCGCCAATTCGGGGCCCCACTACGAGCAGTACTTC
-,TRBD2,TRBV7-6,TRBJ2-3,CASSSGLSTDTQYF,TGTGCCAGCAGCTCGGGACTAAGCACAGATACGCAGTATTTT
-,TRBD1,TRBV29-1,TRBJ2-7,CSVERRDRDYEQYF,TGCAGCGTTGAAAGGAGGGACAGGGACTACGAGCAGTACTTC
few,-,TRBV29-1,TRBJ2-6,CSVGGSRSGANVLTF,TGCAGCGTTGGTGGGTCCAGATCTGGGGCCAACGTCCTGACTTTC
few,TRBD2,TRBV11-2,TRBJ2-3,CASSPWSGRNGATDTQYF,TGTGCCAGCAGCCCTTGGAGCGGGAGGAATGGGGCCACAGATACGCAGTATTTT
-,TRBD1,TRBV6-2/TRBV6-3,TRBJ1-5,CASSYDRGSNQPQHF,TGTGCCAGCAGTTATGACAGGGGTAGCAATCAGCCCCAGCATTTT
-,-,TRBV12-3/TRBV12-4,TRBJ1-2,CASSDTESYGYTF,TGTGCCAGCAGTGACACAGAGAGCTATGGCTACACCTTC
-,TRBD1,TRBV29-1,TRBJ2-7,CSVGTGDGEQYF,TGCAGCGTTGGGACAGGTGATGGAGAGCAGTACTTC
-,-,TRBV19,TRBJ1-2,CASSTSDSPYGYTF,TGTGCCAGTAGTACATCCGACAGCCCATATGGCTACACCTTC
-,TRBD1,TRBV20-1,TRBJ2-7,CSAREVRDRGRNEQYF,TGCAGTGCTAGAGAGGTCCGGGACAGGGGGCGTAACGAGCAGTACTTC